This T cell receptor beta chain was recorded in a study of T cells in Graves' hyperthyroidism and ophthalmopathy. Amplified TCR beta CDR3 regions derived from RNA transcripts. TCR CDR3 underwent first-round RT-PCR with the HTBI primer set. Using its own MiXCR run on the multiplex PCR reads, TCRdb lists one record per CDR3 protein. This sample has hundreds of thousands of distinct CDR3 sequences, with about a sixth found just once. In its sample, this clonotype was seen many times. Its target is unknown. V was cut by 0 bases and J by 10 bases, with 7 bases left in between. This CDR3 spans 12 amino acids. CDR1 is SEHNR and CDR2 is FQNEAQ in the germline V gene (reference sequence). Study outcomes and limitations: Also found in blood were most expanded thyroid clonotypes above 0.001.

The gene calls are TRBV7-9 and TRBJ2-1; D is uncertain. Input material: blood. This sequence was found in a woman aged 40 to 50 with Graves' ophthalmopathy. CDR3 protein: CASSLASREQFF. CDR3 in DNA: TGTGCCAGCAGCTTAGCTAGTAGGGAGCAGTTCTTC. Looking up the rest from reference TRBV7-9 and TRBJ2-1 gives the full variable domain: DTGVSQNPRHKITKRGQNVTFRCDPISEHNRLYWYRQTLGQGPEFLTYFQNEAQLEKSRLLSDRFSAERPKGSFSTLEIQRTEQGDSAMYLCASSLASREQFFGPGTRLTVL.